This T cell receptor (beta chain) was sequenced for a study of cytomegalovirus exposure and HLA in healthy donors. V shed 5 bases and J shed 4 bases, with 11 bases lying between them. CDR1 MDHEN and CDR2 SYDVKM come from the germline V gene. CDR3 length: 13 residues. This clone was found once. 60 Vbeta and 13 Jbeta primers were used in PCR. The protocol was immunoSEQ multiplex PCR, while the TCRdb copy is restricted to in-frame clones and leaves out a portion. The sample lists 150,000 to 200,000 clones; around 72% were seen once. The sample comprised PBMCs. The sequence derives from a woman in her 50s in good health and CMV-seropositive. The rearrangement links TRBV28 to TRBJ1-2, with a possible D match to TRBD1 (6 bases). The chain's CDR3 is CASSKGGGYGYTF. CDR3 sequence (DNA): TGTGCCAGCAGTAAAGGGGGGGGCTATGGCTACACCTTC.